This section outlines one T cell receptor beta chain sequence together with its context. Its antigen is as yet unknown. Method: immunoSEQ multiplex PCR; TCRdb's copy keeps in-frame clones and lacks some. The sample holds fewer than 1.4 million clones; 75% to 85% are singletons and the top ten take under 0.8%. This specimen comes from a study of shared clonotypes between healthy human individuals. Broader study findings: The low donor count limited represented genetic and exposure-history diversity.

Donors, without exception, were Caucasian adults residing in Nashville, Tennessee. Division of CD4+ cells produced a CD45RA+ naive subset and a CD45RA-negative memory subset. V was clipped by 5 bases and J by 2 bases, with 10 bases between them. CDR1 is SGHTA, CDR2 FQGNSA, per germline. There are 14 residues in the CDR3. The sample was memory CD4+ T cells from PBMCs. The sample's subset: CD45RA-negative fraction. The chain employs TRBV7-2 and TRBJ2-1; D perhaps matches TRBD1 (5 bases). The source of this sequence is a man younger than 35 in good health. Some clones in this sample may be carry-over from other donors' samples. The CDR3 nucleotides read TGTGCCAGCAGCCAATTGGGGCCCTACAATGAGCAGTTCTTC. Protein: CASSQLGPYNEQFF. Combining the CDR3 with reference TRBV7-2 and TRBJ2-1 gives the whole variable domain GAGVSQSPSNKVTEKGKDVELRCDPISGHTALYWYRQSLGQGLEFLIYFQGNSAPDKSGLPSDRFSAERTGGSVSTLTIQRTQQEDSAVYLCASSQLGPYNEQFFGPGTRLTVL.